These 2 T cell receptor beta chains were all obtained from the same sample, sequenced in a study of Tregs in tolerant kidney transplant recipients. TCRdb keeps only in-frame clones here, not all; method: immunoSEQ multiplex PCR. This sample has about 100,000 clones; around 89% occur once, and the top ten carry 0.34%. Sequenced here: CD4+ T cells from blood, sampled before the transplant. The receptors come from a human donor who received a combined kidney and bone marrow transplant.

The rearrangement uses TRBV7-2 and TRBJ1-2; the D gene is possibly TRBD1 (5 bases). The CDR3 is made up of 14 amino acids. The V gene lost 2 bases and the J gene lost 6 bases, with 13 bases spanning the gap. Per the germline V gene, CDR1 is SGHTA and CDR2 is FQGNSA. CDR3 sequence: CASSLKAGLDGYTF. The CDR3 nucleotides read TGTGCCAGCAGCTTAAAAGCGGGGCTCGATGGCTACACCTTC.

Turning to this clone: Other DNA sequences from this sample encode an identical CDR3 as well. The V call is TRBV18, the J call TRBJ2-7; D unresolved. The germline V gene encodes CDR1 KGHSH and CDR2 LQKENI. The ends were cut back, 3 bases at V and 0 bases at J, with 3 bases in the middle. This CDR3 is built from 12 residues. The CDR3 spells CASSPSSYEQYF. CDR3 DNA sequence: TGTGCCAGCTCACCGAGCTCCTACGAGCAGTACTTC.